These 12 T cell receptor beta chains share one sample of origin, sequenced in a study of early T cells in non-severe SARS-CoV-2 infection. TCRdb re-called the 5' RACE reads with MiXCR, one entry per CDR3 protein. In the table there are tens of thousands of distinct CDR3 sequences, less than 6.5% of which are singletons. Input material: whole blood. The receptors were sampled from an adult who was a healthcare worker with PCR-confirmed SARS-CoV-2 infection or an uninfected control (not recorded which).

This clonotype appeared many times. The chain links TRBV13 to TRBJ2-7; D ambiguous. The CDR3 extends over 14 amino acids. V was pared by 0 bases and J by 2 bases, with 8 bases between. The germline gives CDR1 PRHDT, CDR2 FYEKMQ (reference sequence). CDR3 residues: CASSLGPRAYEQYF. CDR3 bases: TGTGCCAGCAGCTTAGGCCCCAGAGCCTACGAGCAGTACTTC.

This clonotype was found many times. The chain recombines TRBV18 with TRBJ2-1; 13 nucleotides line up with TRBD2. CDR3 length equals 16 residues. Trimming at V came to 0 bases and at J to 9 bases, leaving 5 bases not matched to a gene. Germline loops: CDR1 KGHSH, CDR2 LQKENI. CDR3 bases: TGTGCCAGCTCACCACCACGACTAGCGGGAGGAAGTGAGCAGTTCTTC. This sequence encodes CASSPPRLAGGSEQFF.

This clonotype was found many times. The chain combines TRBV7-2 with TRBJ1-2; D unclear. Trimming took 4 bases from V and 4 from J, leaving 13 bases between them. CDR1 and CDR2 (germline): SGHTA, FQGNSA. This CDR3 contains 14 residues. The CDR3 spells CASSSLSGSYGYTF. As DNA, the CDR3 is TGTGCCAGCAGCTCCCTTAGTGGATCCTATGGCTACACCTTC.

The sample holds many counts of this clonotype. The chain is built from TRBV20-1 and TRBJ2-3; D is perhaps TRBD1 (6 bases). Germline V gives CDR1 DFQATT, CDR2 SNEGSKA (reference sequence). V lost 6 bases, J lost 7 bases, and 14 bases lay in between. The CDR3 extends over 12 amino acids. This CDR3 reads CSAKQGLHTQYF. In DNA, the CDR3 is TGCAGTGCAAAACAGGGTCTCCATACGCAGTATTTT.

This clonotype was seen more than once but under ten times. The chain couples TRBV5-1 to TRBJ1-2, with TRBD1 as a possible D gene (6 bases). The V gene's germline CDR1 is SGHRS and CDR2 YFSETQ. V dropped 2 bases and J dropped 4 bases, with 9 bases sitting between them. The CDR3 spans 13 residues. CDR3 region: CASSFGGGYGYTF. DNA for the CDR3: TGCGCCAGCAGCTTTGGGGGCGGCTATGGCTACACCTTC.

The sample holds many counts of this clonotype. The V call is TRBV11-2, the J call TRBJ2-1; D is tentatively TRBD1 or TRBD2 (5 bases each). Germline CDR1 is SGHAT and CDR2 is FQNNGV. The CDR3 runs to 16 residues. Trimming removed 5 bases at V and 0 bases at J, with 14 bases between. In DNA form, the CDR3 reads TGTGCCAGCAGCCTCAAGGGACGGAGCTCCTACAATGAGCAGTTCTTC. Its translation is CASSLKGRSSYNEQFF.

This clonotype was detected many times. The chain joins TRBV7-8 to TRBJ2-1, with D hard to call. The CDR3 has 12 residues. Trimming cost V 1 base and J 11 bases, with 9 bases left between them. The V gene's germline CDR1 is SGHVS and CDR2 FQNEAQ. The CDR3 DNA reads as TGTGCCAGCAGCTTAGAGACATCCCAGCAGTTCTTC. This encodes CASSLETSQQFF.

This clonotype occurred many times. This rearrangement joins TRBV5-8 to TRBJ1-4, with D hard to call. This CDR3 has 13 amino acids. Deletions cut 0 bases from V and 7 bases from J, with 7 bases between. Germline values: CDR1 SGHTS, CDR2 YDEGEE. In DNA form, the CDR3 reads TGTGCCAGCAGCTTGGGGGCCGGTGAAAAACTGTTTTTT. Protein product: CASSLGAGEKLFF. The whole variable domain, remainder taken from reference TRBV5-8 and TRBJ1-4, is EAGVTQSPTHLIKTRGQQATLRCSPISGHTSVYWYQQALGLGLQFLLWYDEGEERNRGNFPPRFSGRQFPNYSSELNVNALELEDSALYLCASSLGAGEKLFFGSGTQLSVL.

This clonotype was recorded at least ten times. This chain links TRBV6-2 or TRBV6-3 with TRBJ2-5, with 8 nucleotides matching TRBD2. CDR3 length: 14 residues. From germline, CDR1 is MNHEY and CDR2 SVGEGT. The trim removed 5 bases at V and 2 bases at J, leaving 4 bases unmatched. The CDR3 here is CASSPTSAQETQYF. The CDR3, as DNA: TGTGCCAGCAGTCCGACTAGCGCTCAAGAGACCCAGTACTTC.

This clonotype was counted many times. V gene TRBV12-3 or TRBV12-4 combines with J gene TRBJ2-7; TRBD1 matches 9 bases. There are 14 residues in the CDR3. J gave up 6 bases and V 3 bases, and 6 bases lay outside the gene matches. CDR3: CASSFGQGISEQYF. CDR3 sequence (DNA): TGTGCCAGCAGTTTCGGACAGGGGATTAGCGAGCAGTACTTC.

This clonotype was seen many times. CDR3 DNA sequence: TGTGCCAGCAGTTTTTTCCCGACCGGGGATGAGCAGTTCTTC. Its translation is CASSFFPTGDEQFF. This rearrangement joins TRBV27 to TRBJ2-1; the D gene is possibly TRBD2 (5 bases). Trimming removed 3 bases at V and 8 bases at J, with 14 bases between. The CDR3 covers 14 residues. Germline CDR1 is MNHEY and CDR2 is SMNVEV (reference sequence).

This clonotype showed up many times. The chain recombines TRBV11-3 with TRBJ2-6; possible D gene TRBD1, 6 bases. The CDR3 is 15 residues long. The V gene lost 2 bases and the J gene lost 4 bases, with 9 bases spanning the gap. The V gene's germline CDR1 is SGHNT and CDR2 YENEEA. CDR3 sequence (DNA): TGTGCCAGCAGCTTATTCGGACAGGGGGCCAACGTCCTGACTTTC. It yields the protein CASSLFGQGANVLTF.